A single sample is the source of the 6 T cell receptor beta chains below, sequenced in a study of T cells in Graves' hyperthyroidism and ophthalmopathy. Researchers took RNA transcripts and amplified the TCR beta CDR3 regions from them. The HTBI primer set served for first-round RT-PCR of the TCR CDR3. A single record per CDR3 protein comes from TCRdb applying MiXCR to the multiplex PCR reads. Here the sample spans about 380,000 distinct CDR3 sequences, approximately 14% being singletons. Material for sequencing was blood. All receptors come from a woman aged 60 to 75 with Graves' hyperthyroidism.

This clonotype was seen ten or more times. This chain connects TRBV7-2 to TRBJ2-5, with 8 bases matching TRBD1. The CDR3 consists of 17 residues. Germline CDR1 SGHTA, CDR2 FQGNSA. Trimming removed 5 bases from V and 4 bases from J; junction bases left unmatched: 15. CDR3 coding DNA: TGTGCCAGCAGCCCTATAGCCAGGGGGCGATGGATAGAGACCCAGTACTTC. Translating it yields CASSPIARGRWIETQYF. Combining the CDR3 with reference TRBV7-2 and TRBJ2-5 gives the whole variable domain GAGVSQSPSNKVTEKGKDVELRCDPISGHTALYWYRQSLGQGLEFLIYFQGNSAPDKSGLPSDRFSAERTGGSVSTLTIQRTQQEDSAVYLCASSPIARGRWIETQYFGPGTRLLVL.

This clonotype was detected many times. The chain carries TRBV2 and TRBJ2-5; 7 bases agree with TRBD2. V shed 7 bases and J 7 bases; nucleotides not matched to a gene: 21. The CDR3 spans 17 residues. Germline lookup yields CDR1 SNHLY and CDR2 FYNNEI. The DNA for the CDR3 is TGTGCCAGCACCCCAGGAGGACTAGTCAGAGGTCGGGGGACCCAGTACTTC. Its translation: CASTPGGLVRGRGTQYF.

The table lists this clonotype with many counts. The chain is built from TRBV20-1 and TRBJ2-4; D tentatively fits TRBD1 or TRBD2 (7 bases each). The CDR3 runs 13 residues. V lost 1 base and J 6 bases, leaving 10 bases between the germline ends. Germline-derived CDR1 and CDR2 are DFQATT and SNEGSKA (reference sequence). In DNA, the CDR3 is TGCAGTGCTAGAGCAGGGGGGGGAAACATTCAGTACTTC. Translating gives CSARAGGGNIQYF.

In this sample, this clonotype turned up once. The V call is TRBV7-9, the J call TRBJ1-6; no firm D call. CDR1 SEHNR and CDR2 FQNEAQ come from the germline V gene (reference sequence). The CDR3 extends over 12 amino acids. The V and J ends lost 1 base and 9 bases respectively, with 4 bases between them. In DNA form, the CDR3 reads TGTGCCAGCAGCTTAGAGACTTCACCCCTCCACTTT. It codes for CASSLETSPLHF.

This clonotype was detected many times. The chain carries TRBV11-2 and TRBJ2-1, with 8 nucleotides matching TRBD2. J lost 7 bases, V lost 5 bases, and 7 bases had no gene match. The CDR3 spans 14 residues. Per germline, CDR1 SGHAT and CDR2 FQNNGV. CDR3 in DNA: TGTGCCAGCAGCCCCGGGGGGGGGCGAAATGAGCAGTTCTTC. Encoded protein: CASSPGGGRNEQFF.

This clonotype appeared many times. The chain employs TRBV4-1 and TRBJ2-7, with 7 bases matching TRBD1. J was trimmed by 2 bases and V by 4 bases; bases with no gene match: 5. The length of the CDR3 is 14 residues. CDR1 MGHRA and CDR2 YSYEKL come from the germline V gene. CDR3 in amino acids: CASSPRDRAYEQYF. The DNA of the CDR3 is TGCGCCAGCAGCCCCCGGGACAGAGCCTACGAGCAGTACTTC.